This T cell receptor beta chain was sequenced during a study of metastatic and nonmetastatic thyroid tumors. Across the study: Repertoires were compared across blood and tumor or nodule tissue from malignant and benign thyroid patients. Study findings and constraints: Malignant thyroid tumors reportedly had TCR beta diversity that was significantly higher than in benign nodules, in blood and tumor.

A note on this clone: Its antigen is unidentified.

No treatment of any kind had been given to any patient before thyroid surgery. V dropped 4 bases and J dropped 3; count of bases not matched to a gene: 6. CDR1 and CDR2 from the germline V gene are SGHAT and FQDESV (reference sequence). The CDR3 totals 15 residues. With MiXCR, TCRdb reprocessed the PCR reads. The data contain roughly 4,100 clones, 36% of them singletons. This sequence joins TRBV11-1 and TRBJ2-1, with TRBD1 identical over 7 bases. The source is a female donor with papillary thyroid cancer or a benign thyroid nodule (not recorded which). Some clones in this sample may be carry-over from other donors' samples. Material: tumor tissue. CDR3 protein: CASSSDRANYNEQFF. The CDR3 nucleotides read TGTGCCAGCAGCTCCGACAGGGCGAACTACAATGAGCAGTTCTTC.